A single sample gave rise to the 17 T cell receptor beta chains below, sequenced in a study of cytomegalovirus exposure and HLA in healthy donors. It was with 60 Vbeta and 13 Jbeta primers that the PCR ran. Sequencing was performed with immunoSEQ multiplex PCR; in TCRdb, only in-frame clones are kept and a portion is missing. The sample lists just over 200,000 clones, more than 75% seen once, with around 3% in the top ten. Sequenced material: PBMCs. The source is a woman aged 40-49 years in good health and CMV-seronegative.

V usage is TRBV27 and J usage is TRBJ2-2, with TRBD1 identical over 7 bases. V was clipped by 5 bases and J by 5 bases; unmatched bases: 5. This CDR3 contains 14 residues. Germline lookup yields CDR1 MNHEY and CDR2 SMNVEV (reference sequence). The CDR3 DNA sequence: TGTGCCAGCAGTAGACAGGGTGGAACCGGGGAGCTGTTTTTT. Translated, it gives CASSRQGGTGELFF.

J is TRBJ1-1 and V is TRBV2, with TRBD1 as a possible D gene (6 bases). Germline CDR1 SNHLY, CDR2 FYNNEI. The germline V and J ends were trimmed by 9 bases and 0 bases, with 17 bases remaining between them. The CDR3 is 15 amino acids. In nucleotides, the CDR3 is TGTGCCAGTCAACAGGGAGACCATATGAACACTGAAGCTTTCTTT. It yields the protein CASQQGDHMNTEAFF.

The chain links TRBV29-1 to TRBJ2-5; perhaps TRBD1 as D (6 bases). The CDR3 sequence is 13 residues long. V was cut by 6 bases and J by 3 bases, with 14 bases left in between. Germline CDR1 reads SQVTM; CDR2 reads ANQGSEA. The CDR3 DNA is TGCAGCGTACAGGGAGAATTAAAAGAGACCCAGTACTTC. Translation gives CSVQGELKETQYF. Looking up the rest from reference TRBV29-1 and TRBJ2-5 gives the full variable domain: SAVISQKPSRDICQRGTSLTIQCQVDSQVTMMFWYRQQPGQSLTLIATANQGSEATYESGFVIDKFPISRPNLTFSTLTVSNMSPEDSSIYLCSVQGELKETQYFGPGTRLLVL.

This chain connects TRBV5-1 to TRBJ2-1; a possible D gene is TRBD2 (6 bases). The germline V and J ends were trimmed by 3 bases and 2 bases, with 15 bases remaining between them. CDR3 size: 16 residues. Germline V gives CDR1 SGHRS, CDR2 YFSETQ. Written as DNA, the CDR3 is TGCGCCAGCAGCTGGGGGGACTCGCCTCCCTACAATGAGCAGTTCTTC. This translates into CASSWGDSPPYNEQFF.

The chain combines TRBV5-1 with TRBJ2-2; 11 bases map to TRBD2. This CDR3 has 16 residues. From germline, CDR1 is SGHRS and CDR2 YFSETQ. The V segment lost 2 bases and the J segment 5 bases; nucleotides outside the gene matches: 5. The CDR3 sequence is CASSFSGRVLTGELFF. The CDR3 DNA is TGCGCCAGCAGCTTTAGCGGGAGGGTTCTGACCGGGGAGCTGTTTTTT.

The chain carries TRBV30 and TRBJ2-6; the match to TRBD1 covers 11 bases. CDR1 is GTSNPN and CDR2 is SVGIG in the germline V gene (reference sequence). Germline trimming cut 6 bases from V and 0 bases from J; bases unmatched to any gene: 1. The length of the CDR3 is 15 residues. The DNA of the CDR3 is TGTGCCTGTGGGACAGGGGGCTCTGGGGCCAACGTCCTGACTTTC. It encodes CACGTGGSGANVLTF.

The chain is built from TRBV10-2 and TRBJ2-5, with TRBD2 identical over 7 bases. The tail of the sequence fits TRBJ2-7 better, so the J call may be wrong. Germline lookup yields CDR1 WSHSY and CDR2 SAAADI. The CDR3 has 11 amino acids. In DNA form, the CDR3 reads TGCGCCAGCTCTAGCGGCTACGAGCAGTACTTC. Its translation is CASSSGYEQYF.

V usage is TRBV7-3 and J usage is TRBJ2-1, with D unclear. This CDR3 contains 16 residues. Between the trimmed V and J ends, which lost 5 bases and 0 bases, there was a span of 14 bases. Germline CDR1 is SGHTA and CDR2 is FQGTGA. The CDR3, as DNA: TGTGCCAGCAGCCCCTCGCTACGGAGCTCCTACAATGAGCAGTTCTTC. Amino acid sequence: CASSPSLRSSYNEQFF. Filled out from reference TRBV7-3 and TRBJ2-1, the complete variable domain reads GAGVSQTPSNKVTEKGKYVELRCDPISGHTALYWYRQSLGQGPEFLIYFQGTGAADDSGLPNDRFFAVRPEGSVSTLKIQRTERGDSAVYLCASSPSLRSSYNEQFFGPGTRLTVL.

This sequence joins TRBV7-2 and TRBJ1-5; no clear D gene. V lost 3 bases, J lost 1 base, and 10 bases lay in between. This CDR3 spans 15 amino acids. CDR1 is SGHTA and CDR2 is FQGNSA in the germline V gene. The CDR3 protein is CASSFGVISNQPQHF. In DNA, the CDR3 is TGTGCCAGCAGCTTCGGGGTGATAAGCAATCAGCCCCAGCATTTT.

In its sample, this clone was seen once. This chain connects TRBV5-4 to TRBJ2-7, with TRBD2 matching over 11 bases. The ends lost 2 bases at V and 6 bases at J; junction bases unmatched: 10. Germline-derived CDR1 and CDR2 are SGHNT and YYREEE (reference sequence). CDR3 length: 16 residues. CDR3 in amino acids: CASSLERLAGPGEQYF. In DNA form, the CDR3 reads TGTGCCAGCAGCTTAGAGCGACTAGCGGGGCCAGGCGAGCAGTACTTC.

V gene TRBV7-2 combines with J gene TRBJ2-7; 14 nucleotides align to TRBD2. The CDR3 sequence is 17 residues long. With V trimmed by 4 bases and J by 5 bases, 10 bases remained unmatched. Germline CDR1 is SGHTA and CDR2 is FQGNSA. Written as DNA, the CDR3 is TGTGCCAGCAGCTCATTCCCGGGACTAGCGGGAGTCGACGAGCAGTACTTC. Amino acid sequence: CASSSFPGLAGVDEQYF. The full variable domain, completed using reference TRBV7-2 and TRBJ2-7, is GAGVSQSPSNKVTEKGKDVELRCDPISGHTALYWYRQSLGQGLEFLIYFQGNSAPDKSGLPSDRFSAERTGGSVSTLTIQRTQQEDSAVYLCASSSFPGLAGVDEQYFGPGTRLTVT.

This chain's CDR3 is CASSYSSGRLGEQFF. CDR3 nucleotides: TGTGCCAGCAGTTACTCATCCGGGAGGCTTGGTGAGCAGTTCTTC. This chain connects TRBV6-5 to TRBJ2-1; 7 bases fit TRBD2. Germline CDR1 and CDR2: MNHEY and SVGAGI. V lost 0 bases and J lost 9; bases outside the gene matches: 8. The CDR3 totals 15 residues.

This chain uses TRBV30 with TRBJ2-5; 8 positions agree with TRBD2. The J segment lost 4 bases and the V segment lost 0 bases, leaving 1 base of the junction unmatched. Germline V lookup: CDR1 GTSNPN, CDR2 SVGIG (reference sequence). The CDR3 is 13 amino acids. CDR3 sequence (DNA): TGTGCCTGGAGTGTTCTAGCGGGAGAGACCCAGTACTTC. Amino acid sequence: CAWSVLAGETQYF.

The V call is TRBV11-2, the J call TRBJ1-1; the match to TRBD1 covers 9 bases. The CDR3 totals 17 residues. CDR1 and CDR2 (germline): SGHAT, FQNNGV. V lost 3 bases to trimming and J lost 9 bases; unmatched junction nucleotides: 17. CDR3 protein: CASSLQAGTGHKAKAFF. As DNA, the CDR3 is TGTGCCAGCAGCTTGCAAGCCGGGACAGGGCACAAGGCGAAAGCTTTCTTT.

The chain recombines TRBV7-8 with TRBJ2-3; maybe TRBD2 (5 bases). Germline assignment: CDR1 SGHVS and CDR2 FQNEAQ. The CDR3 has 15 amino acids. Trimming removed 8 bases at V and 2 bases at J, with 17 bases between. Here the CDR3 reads CASGLVGGFTDTQYF. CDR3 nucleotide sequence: TGTGCCAGCGGACTGGTTGGCGGGTTCACAGATACGCAGTATTTT. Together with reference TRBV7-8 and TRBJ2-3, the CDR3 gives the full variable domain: GAGVSQSPRYKVAKRGQDVALRCDPISGHVSLFWYQQALGQGPEFLTYFQNEAQLDKSGLPSDRFFAERPEGSVSTLKIQRTQQEDSAVYLCASGLVGGFTDTQYFGPGTRLTVL.

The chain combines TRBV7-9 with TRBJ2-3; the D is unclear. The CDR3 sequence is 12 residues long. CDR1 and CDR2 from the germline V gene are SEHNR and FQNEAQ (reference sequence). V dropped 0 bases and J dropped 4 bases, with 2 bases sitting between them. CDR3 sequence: CASSLAADTQYF. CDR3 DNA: TGTGCCAGCAGCTTAGCCGCAGATACGCAGTATTTT.

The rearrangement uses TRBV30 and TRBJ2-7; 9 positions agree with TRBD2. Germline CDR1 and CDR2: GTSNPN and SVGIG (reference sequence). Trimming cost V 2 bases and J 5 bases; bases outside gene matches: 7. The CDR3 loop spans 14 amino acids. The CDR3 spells CAWSLAGVSNEQYF. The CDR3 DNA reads TGTGCCTGGAGTTTAGCGGGAGTTTCCAACGAGCAGTACTTC. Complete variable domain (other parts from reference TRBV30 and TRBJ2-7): SQTIHQWPATLVQPVGSPLSLECTVEGTSNPNLYWYRQAAGRGLQLLFYSVGIGQISSEVPQNLSASRPQDRQFILSSKKLLLSDSGFYLCAWSLAGVSNEQYFGPGTRLTVT.